This TCR beta chain was captured by sequencing in a study of beta chain features in type 1 diabetes. Study details: Age, gender and cell yields were similar between patients and healthy donors. The study, taken as a whole, reports: A greater similarity of naive, central memory and Treg TCRB repertoires was seen among patients than among healthy donors. Moderate yet significant TCRB CDR3 shortening was seen in Type 1 diabetes patients in all four CD4+ subsets.

The germline V gene encodes CDR1 SGDLS and CDR2 YYNGEE. The CDR3 spans 19 residues. J gave up 4 bases and V 0 bases, and 14 bases lay outside the gene matches. Cell sorting via CD45RO/CCR7/CD25/CD127/CD95/CD27 was performed to obtain CD4+ naive, central memory, regulatory and stem cell-like memory cells. About this clone itself: Its antigen is not identified.

Reverse transcribing all isolated RNA meant expressed TCRB transcripts were sequenced. The average output of naive, central memory and regulatory T cell samples was a few million reads. The protocol was immunoSEQ multiplex PCR, while the TCRdb copy is restricted to in-frame clones and leaves out a portion. This sample has roughly 150,000 clones, with around 63% found just once. The sample was naive CD4+ T cells from blood. The chain links TRBV9 to TRBJ2-3; 10 nucleotides match TRBD2. This receptor was obtained from a man younger than 45 with type 1 diabetes. The CDR3 is CASSVDPLSGGARADTQYF. Here the CDR3 DNA reads TGTGCCAGCAGCGTAGATCCCCTCAGCGGGGGGGCACGCGCAGATACGCAGTATTTT.